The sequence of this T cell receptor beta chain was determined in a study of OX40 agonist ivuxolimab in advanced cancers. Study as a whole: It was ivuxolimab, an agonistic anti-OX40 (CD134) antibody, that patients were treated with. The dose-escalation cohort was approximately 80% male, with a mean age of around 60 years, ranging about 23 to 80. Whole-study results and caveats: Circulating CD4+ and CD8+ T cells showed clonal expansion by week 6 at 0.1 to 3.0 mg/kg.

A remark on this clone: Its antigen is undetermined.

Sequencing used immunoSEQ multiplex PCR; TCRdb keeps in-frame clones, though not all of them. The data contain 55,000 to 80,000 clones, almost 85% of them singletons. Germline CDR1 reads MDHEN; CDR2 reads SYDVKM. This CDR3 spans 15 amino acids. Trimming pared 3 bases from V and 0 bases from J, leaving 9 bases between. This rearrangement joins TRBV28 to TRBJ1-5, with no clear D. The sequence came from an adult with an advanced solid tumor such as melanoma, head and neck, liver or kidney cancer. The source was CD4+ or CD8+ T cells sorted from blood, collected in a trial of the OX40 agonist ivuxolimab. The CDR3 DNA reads TGTGCCAGCAGTTTGGGCAGATATAGCAATCAGCCCCAGCATTTT. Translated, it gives CASSLGRYSNQPQHF.